Presented here are 26 T cell receptor beta chains from one specimen sequenced in a study of cytomegalovirus exposure and HLA in healthy donors. PCR involved 60 Vbeta and 13 Jbeta primers. The protocol was immunoSEQ multiplex PCR, while the TCRdb copy is restricted to in-frame clones and leaves out a portion. The profile shows about 82,000 clones, 70% to 90% of them singletons. Specimen: PBMCs. The receptor set was obtained from a man aged 18-30 years in good health and CMV-seronegative.

This chain links TRBV2 with TRBJ2-5; D might be TRBD2 (5 bases). Deletions cut 6 bases from V and 2 bases from J, with 10 bases between. There are 13 residues in the CDR3. The germline V gene encodes CDR1 SNHLY and CDR2 FYNNEI. CDR3 nucleotide sequence: TGTGCCAGCAGAGATCCGGGGCAAGAGACCCAGTACTTC. Translating gives CASRDPGQETQYF. Variable domain in full (rest from reference TRBV2 and TRBJ2-5): EPEVTQTPSHQVTQMGQEVILRCVPISNHLYFYWYRQILGQKVEFLVSFYNNEISEKSEIFDDQFSVERPDGSNFTLKIRSTKLEDSAMYFCASRDPGQETQYFGPGTRLLVL.

J is TRBJ2-7 and V is TRBV28; D is ambiguous. The CDR3 spans 11 residues. Looked up from germline, CDR1 is MDHEN and CDR2 is SYDVKM. Trimming removed 6 bases at V and 4 bases at J, with 7 bases between. CDR3 in DNA: TGTGCCAGCAGAGCCTCTTACGAGCAGTACTTC. This translates into CASRASYEQYF. The full variable domain, with the rest looked up from reference TRBV28 and TRBJ2-7, is DVKVTQSSRYLVKRTGEKVFLECVQDMDHENMFWYRQDPGLGLRLIYFSYDVKMKEKGDIPEGYSVSREKKERFSLILESASTNQTSMYLCASRASYEQYFGPGTRLTVT.

This chain connects TRBV4-2 to TRBJ2-2; 13 nucleotides align to TRBD2. Trimming at V came to 3 bases and at J to 4 bases, leaving 20 bases not matched to a gene. CDR1 and CDR2 (germline): LGHNA, YNFKEQ. This CDR3 contains 22 residues. The CDR3 loop reads CASSHHFPGLAGTTRGTGELFF. The CDR3 DNA sequence: TGTGCCAGCAGCCACCACTTCCCGGGACTAGCGGGAACCACGCGAGGCACCGGGGAGCTGTTTTTT.

The CDR3: CASSPTVGGPYEQYF. The CDR3 DNA is TGTGCCAGCTCACCTACGGTTGGGGGCCCCTACGAGCAGTACTTC. This chain uses TRBV18 with TRBJ2-7, with D perhaps matching TRBD1 (6 bases). The V end lost 3 bases, the J end lost 2 bases, and 14 bases lay between the germline ends. Germline CDR1 reads KGHSH; CDR2 reads LQKENI. The CDR3 is made up of 15 amino acids.

As to this clone: One end of the junction varies from germline; a read error may be responsible. The chain joins TRBV27 to TRBJ1-2; D not certain. Germline V lookup: CDR1 MNHEY, CDR2 SMNVEV (reference sequence). The CDR3 is 15 amino acids. CDR3 loop: CASSPLRAPSYGYTF. CDR3 coding DNA: TGTGCCAGCAGTCCGTTGCGGGCGCCTTCCTATGGGTACACCTTC.

V is TRBV6-6 and J is TRBJ2-7; D remains ambiguous. V gave up 8 bases and J gave up 0 bases, with 14 bases separating them. Per the germline V gene, CDR1 is MNHNY and CDR2 is SVGAGI (reference sequence). This CDR3 comprises 14 residues. CDR3 loop: CASALDEISYEQYF. The CDR3 DNA reads as TGTGCCAGCGCTCTCGATGAGATCTCCTACGAGCAGTACTTC.

This sequence joins TRBV19 and TRBJ2-4; 14 bases fit TRBD2. V lost 7 bases and J lost 2; bases outside the gene matches: 7. The CDR3 runs to 17 residues. The germline gives CDR1 LNHDA, CDR2 SQIVND (reference sequence). The CDR3 DNA reads as TGTGCCAGTACGACTAGCGGGAGGGCCGGGTCCAAAAACATTCAGTACTTC. Residues: CASTTSGRAGSKNIQYF.

The V and J genes are TRBV5-4 and TRBJ2-7; no firm D call. CDR3 length equals 15 residues. With 4 bases removed from V and 2 bases from J, the gap between germline ends came to 16 bases. The germline V gene has CDR1 SGHNT and CDR2 YYREEE (reference sequence). The chain's CDR3 is CASSAHSSHTYEQYF. In DNA, the CDR3 is TGTGCCAGCAGCGCACATTCTAGTCACACCTACGAGCAGTACTTC.

Of note for this clone: Mismatch with germline at one junction end may stem from a read error. This chain joins TRBV28 and TRBJ2-1, with 8 nucleotides matching TRBD1. Per germline, CDR1 MDHEN and CDR2 SYDVKM. The CDR3 has 15 residues. CDR3 sequence (DNA): TGTGCCGGCAGTTTCCGGGACAGGTTCTACAATGAGCAGTTCTTC. Translating gives CAGSFRDRFYNEQFF.

The rearrangement uses TRBV4-3 and TRBJ2-1; D possibly corresponds to TRBD2 (6 bases). The CDR3 is 13 amino acids. Trimming stripped 0 bases from V and 13 bases from J, with 13 bases between. Germline assignment: CDR1 LGHNA and CDR2 YSLEER. CDR3 nucleotide sequence: TGCGCCAGCAGCCAAGATCTGAGGCGGGAACAGTTCTTC. This translates into CASSQDLRREQFF.

The chain joins TRBV2 to TRBJ2-1; 11 bases map to TRBD2. Per the germline V gene, CDR1 is SNHLY and CDR2 is FYNNEI. The CDR3 spans 17 residues. Germline trimming cut 8 bases from V and 7 bases from J; bases unmatched to any gene: 16. The CDR3 protein is CASLHRVAGGLSNEQFF. CDR3 coding DNA: TGTGCCAGCCTCCACCGTGTAGCGGGAGGGTTAAGTAATGAGCAGTTCTTC.

This chain joins TRBV18 and TRBJ2-7; TRBD2 is a possible D gene (6 bases). Trimming removed 5 bases from V and 6 bases from J, with 11 bases in between. The CDR3 extends over 12 amino acids. Germline CDR1 KGHSH, CDR2 LQKENI. This chain's CDR3 is CASSGTFREQYF. Here the CDR3 DNA reads TGTGCCAGCTCAGGGACTTTCCGCGAGCAGTACTTC.

This chain links TRBV28 with TRBJ1-5; no clear D. The CDR3 loop spans 13 amino acids. Trimming removed 7 bases at V and 1 base at J, with 8 bases between. In germline, CDR1 is MDHEN, CDR2 SYDVKM. This CDR3 reads CASTLNSNQPQHF. CDR3 in DNA: TGTGCCAGCACCCTAAACAGCAATCAGCCCCAGCATTTT.

The chain links TRBV5-1 to TRBJ1-1; D remains ambiguous. Germline loops: CDR1 SGHRS, CDR2 YFSETQ. Trimming removed 4 bases from V and 2 bases from J, with 12 bases in between. The CDR3 sequence is 14 residues long. The CDR3 here is CASSTAGINTEAFF. The CDR3 nucleotides are TGCGCCAGCAGCACAGCCGGGATAAACACTGAAGCTTTCTTT.

The chain is built from TRBV28 and TRBJ1-2; the match to TRBD1 covers 9 bases. CDR3 length: 17 residues. The germline CDR1 and CDR2 sequences are MDHEN and SYDVKM. With 4 bases clipped from V and 4 bases from J, the junction kept 13 bases outside the gene matches. The CDR3: CASSSYSGTGSSYGYTF. CDR3 DNA: TGTGCCAGCAGTTCATACTCCGGGACAGGGTCTAGCTATGGCTACACCTTC.

The rearrangement links TRBV29-1 to TRBJ2-7; 10 nucleotides agree with TRBD2. V shed 6 bases and J 0 bases; nucleotides not matched to a gene: 5. Germline V gene data show CDR1 as SQVTM and CDR2 as ANQGSEA. There are 14 residues in the CDR3. CDR3 sequence (DNA): TGCAGCGTGCGTAAGCGGGAGGGCTCCTACGAGCAGTACTTC. Amino acid sequence: CSVRKREGSYEQYF.

This clone appeared a single time. The chain has TRBV2 and TRBJ2-1; perhaps TRBD2 as D (5 bases). The CDR3 contains 16 residues. Trimming stripped 3 bases from V and 4 bases from J, with 16 bases between. Germline values: CDR1 SNHLY, CDR2 FYNNEI. The CDR3 DNA follows: TGTGCCAGCAGTGAGGGAAGGGCGGGTGGATACAATGAGCAGTTCTTC. Protein: CASSEGRAGGYNEQFF.

V is TRBV28 and J is TRBJ1-3; D is unresolved. This CDR3 region has 14 residues. V was shortened by 10 bases and J by 0 bases, with 13 bases between the two germline ends. The germline gives CDR1 MDHEN, CDR2 SYDVKM. The CDR3: CATLRPGSGNTIYF. The CDR3 DNA follows: TGTGCCACGCTCCGGCCGGGCTCTGGAAACACCATATATTTT. Variable domain in full (rest from reference TRBV28 and TRBJ1-3): DVKVTQSSRYLVKRTGEKVFLECVQDMDHENMFWYRQDPGLGLRLIYFSYDVKMKEKGDIPEGYSVSREKKERFSLILESASTNQTSMYLCATLRPGSGNTIYFGEGSWLTVV.

The chain combines TRBV5-6 with TRBJ2-5; 9 bases agree with TRBD1. V was pared by 4 bases and J by 5 bases, with 9 bases of the junction left unmatched. The CDR3 has 15 amino acids. Germline assignment: CDR1 SGHDT and CDR2 YYEEEE. The CDR3 DNA reads TGTGCCAGCAGCAGAATGGACAGGGGCGGGGAGACCCAGTACTTC. Translating gives CASSRMDRGGETQYF. Full variable domain (rest looked up from reference TRBV5-6 and TRBJ2-5): DAGVTQSPTHLIKTRGQQVTLRCSPKSGHDTVSWYQQALGQGPQFIFQYYEEEERQRGNFPDRFSGHQFPNYSSELNVNALLLGDSALYLCASSRMDRGGETQYFGPGTRLLVL.

The rearrangement links TRBV23-1 to TRBJ2-7, with no clear D. TRBV23-1 has ORF status, its function being uncertain. There are 14 residues in the CDR3. V gave up 0 bases and J gave up 4 bases, with 10 bases separating them. CDR3 DNA sequence: TGCGCCAGCAGTCAATCGACGGGTAATTACGAGCAGTACTTC. Its protein product is CASSQSTGNYEQYF.

The chain couples TRBV4-3 to TRBJ2-5; D not resolved. V lost 4 bases, J lost 4 bases, and 10 bases lay in between. Germline V CDR1 and CDR2: LGHNA, YSLEER. This CDR3 comprises 13 residues. The CDR3 DNA follows: TGCGCCAGCAGCCGAACAGAAGGAGAGACCCAGTACTTC. The encoded protein is CASSRTEGETQYF.

The chain links TRBV18 to TRBJ1-6; the match to TRBD1 covers 8 bases. The CDR3 sequence is 16 residues long. Germline CDR1 reads KGHSH; CDR2 reads LQKENI. Losses at the gene ends were 3 bases for V and 9 bases for J; bases not matched to a gene: 10. The CDR3 DNA is TGTGCCAGCTCACCGGCCCCGACAGGGGAAGGTTCACCCCTCCACTTT. Its protein is CASSPAPTGEGSPLHF.

The chain couples TRBV11-2 to TRBJ2-1; D is perhaps TRBD1 (6 bases). The germline gives CDR1 SGHAT, CDR2 FQNNGV. The V and J ends lost 4 bases and 9 bases respectively, with 16 bases between them. This CDR3 contains 14 residues. The CDR3 reads CASSSTKPTGEQFF. The DNA for the CDR3 is TGTGCCAGCAGCTCCACAAAGCCGACAGGTGAGCAGTTCTTC.

This clone has just one count. The J gene is TRBJ2-1, the V gene TRBV5-6, with 9 bases lining up with TRBD1. The V segment lost 7 bases and the J segment 4 bases; nucleotides outside the gene matches: 9. The CDR3 is 15 amino acids. Germline V lookup: CDR1 SGHDT, CDR2 YYEEEE. The CDR3 nucleotides are TGTGCCAGCGGTAGCTCCGGGACAGGGTACAATGAGCAGTTCTTC. Protein product: CASGSSGTGYNEQFF.

The chain uses TRBV30 and TRBJ1-1, with TRBD1 matching over 9 bases. Losses at the gene ends were 3 bases for V and 2 bases for J; bases not matched to a gene: 13. Per the germline V gene, CDR1 is GTSNPN and CDR2 is SVGIG (reference sequence). The CDR3 totals 17 residues. The CDR3 is CAWSPRGTGKRNTEAFF. DNA of the CDR3: TGTGCCTGGAGCCCGCGTGGGACAGGGAAACGTAACACTGAAGCTTTCTTT.

J is TRBJ2-7 and V is TRBV7-9, with a possible D match to TRBD1 (6 bases). Germline values: CDR1 SEHNR, CDR2 FQNEAQ (reference sequence). Trimming removed 4 bases at V and 3 bases at J, with 13 bases between. The CDR3 sequence is 14 residues long. Here the CDR3 DNA reads TGTGCCAGCAGCTCTGGCCAGGGGAACTACGAGCAGTACTTC. This encodes CASSSGQGNYEQYF. The full variable domain, with the rest looked up from reference TRBV7-9 and TRBJ2-7, is DTGVSQNPRHKITKRGQNVTFRCDPISEHNRLYWYRQTLGQGPEFLTYFQNEAQLEKSRLLSDRFSAERPKGSFSTLEIQRTEQGDSAMYLCASSSGQGNYEQYFGPGTRLTVT.